This record concerns one T cell receptor (beta chain) sequence. Constant-segment-primed 5'RACE gave TCR alpha and TCR beta cDNA libraries with sample barcodes and UMIs. One entry per CDR3 protein results from TCRdb running MiXCR on the 5' RACE reads. The sample holds around 340,000 distinct CDR3 sequences, roughly an eighth seen once. The CDR3 length is 15 residues. Germline values: CDR1 MNHEY, CDR2 SVGAGI. Trimming shortened V by 0 bases and J by 4 bases, and 13 bases separated the two germline ends. The data were taken from a study of T-cell memory formation after mild COVID-19. The sequence was collected from a man between 18 and 35 years old who had mild COVID-19 (a few samples of this study predate the infection). Cell type and time point are not known. The sequencing sample was made of PBMCs or a T cell subset sorted from them (not recorded which). The chain couples TRBV6-5 to TRBJ2-7; D is undetermined. This chain's CDR3 is CASSYSPSYAYEQYF. CDR3 in DNA: TGTGCCAGCAGTTACTCTCCTAGTTATGCATACGAGCAGTACTTC.